This T cell receptor (beta chain) was sequenced for a study of T cell changes during pregnancy in multiple sclerosis. CDR3 size: 14 residues. The trim removed 3 bases at V and 7 bases at J, leaving 7 bases unmatched. The V gene's germline CDR1 is SEHNR and CDR2 FQNEAQ (reference sequence). Libraries were prepared by immunoSEQ multiplex PCR; TCRdb keeps only in-frame clonotypes and omits some of them. The sample lists 65,000 to 90,000 clones, around 90% occurring once. V gene TRBV7-9 combines with J gene TRBJ1-2, with 8 positions matching TRBD1. This receptor was identified in a female donor with multiple sclerosis, enrolled in a pregnancy study. This specimen was CD4+ T cells from peripheral blood mononuclear cells, taken after pregnancy. CDR3 bases: TGTGCCAGCAGCTTCCAGTCAGGGGGCCTTGGCTACACCTTC. Its translation is CASSFQSGGLGYTF.